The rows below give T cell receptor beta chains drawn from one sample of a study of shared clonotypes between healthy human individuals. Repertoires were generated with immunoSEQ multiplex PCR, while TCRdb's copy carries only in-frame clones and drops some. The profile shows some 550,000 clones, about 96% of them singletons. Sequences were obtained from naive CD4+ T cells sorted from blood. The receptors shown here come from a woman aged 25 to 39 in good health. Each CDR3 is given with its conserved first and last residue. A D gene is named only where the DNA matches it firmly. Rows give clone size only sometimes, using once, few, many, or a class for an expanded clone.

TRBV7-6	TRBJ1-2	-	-	TGTGCCAGCAGCTTTCTAGGGGCTCCGGCTAACTATGGCTACACCTTC	CASSFLGAPANYGYTF
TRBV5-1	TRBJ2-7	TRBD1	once	TGCGCCAGCAGCTTATGGGACAGGGGGCTTGAGCAGTACTTC	CASSLWDRGLEQYF
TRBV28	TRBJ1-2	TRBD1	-	TGTGCCAGCAGTCCAGGACAGGGGGCGGGCGGCTACACCTTC	CASSPGQGAGGYTF
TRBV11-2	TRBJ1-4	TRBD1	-	TGTGCCAGCAGCGCGTTGACAGGGGCAACTAATGAAAAACTGTTTTTT	CASSALTGATNEKLFF
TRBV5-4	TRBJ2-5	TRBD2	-	TGTGCCAGCAGCTCACCCGGGATAGCGGGAGAGCGTGAGACCCAGTACTTC	CASSSPGIAGERETQYF
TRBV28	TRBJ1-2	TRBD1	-	TGTGCCAGCAGTATCAGGGGGGGTGGCTACACCTTC	CASSIRGGGYTF
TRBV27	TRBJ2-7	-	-	TGTGCCAGCAGTCCCCAGGGGGGTGGGGAGCAGTACTTC	CASSPQGGGEQYF
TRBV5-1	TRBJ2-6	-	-	TGCGCCAGCAGCCAGGGACTTGGGGGCAACGTCCTGACTTTC	CASSQGLGGNVLTF
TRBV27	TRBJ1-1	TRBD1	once	TGTGCCAGCTGTACAGGGGGCGATTGGTGCACTGAAGCTTTCTTT	CASCTGGDWCTEAFF
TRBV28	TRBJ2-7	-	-	TGTGCCAGCAAGCCAAGCATGCACCTCACAGGTTCCTACGAGCAGTACTTC	CASKPSMHLTGSYEQYF
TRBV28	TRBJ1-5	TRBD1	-	TGTGCCAGCAGTTCATCTGGACAGGGACGGAATCAGCCCCAGCATTTT	CASSSSGQGRNQPQHF
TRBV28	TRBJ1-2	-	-	TGTGCCAGCAGTCCACCCTCGCGCTCTGGCTACACCTTC	CASSPPSRSGYTF
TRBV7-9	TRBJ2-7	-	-	TGTGCCAGCAGCTTAGCACCGAACTACGAGCAGTACTTC	CASSLAPNYEQYF
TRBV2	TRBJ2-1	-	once	TGTGCCAGCAGTATGGTTAGCAGTTATATTTACAATGAGCAGTTCTTC	CASSMVSSYIYNEQFF
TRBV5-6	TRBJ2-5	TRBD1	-	TGTGCCAGCAGCTTCGACCGACGGACAGGGCAGGGGGTGACCCAGTACTTC	CASSFDRRTGQGVTQYF
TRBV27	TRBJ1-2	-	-	TGTGCCACCCGAAGCCAGGGGCTCTATGGCTACACCTTC	CATRSQGLYGYTF
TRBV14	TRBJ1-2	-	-	TGTGCCAGCAGCCAAGGAAAGGGCTACACCTTC	CASSQGKGYTF
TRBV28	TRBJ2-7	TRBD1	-	TGTGCCAGCAGTTTTCCAGGGGGCAAATCCTACGAGCAGTACTTC	CASSFPGGKSYEQYF
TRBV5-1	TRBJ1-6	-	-	TGCGCCAGCAGCTTGGTAGGGGGTAATTCACCCCTCCACTTT	CASSLVGGNSPLHF
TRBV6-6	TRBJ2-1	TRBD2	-	TGTGCCAGCAGTTCTTCACGGGAGGGGGAGCAGTTCTTC	CASSSSREGEQFF
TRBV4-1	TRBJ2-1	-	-	TGCGCCAGCAGCCAAGATCCCTCTTACAATGAGCAGTTCTTC	CASSQDPSYNEQFF
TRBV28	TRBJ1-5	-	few	TGTGCCAGCAGTTTGGCTCCAGGGTCCCAGCCCCAGCATTTT	CASSLAPGSQPQHF
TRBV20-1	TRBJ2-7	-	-	TGCAGTGCTAGTATCGGGTACGAGCAGTACTTC	CSASIGYEQYF
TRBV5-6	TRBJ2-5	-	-	TGTGCCAGCAGCTCTCCTATTGGGCCTTGGGAGACCCAGTACTTC	CASSSPIGPWETQYF
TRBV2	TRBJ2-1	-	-	TGTGCCAGGGGAGTGGGGTCGGGGTCCTACAATGAGCAGTTCTTC	CARGVGSGSYNEQFF
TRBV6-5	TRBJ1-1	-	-	TGTGCCAGCATAGTGAACACTGAAGCTTTCTTT	CASIVNTEAFF
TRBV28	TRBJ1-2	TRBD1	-	TGTGCCAGCAGTCCGGACAGGGGGGTGAGGGGCTACACCTTC	CASSPDRGVRGYTF
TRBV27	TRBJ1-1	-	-	TGTGCCAGCAGTTTAATCTCGGCCACTGAAGCTTTCTTT	CASSLISATEAFF
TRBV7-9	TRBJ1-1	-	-	TGTGCCAGCACAAGGTCGGCGGGCAACACTGAAGCTTTCTTT	CASTRSAGNTEAFF
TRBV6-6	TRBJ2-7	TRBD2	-	TGTGCCAGCAGTACATGGACTAGCGGCTACGAGCAGTACTTC	CASSTWTSGYEQYF
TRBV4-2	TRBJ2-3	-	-	TGTGCCAGCAGCCAACGGCCGGGCACAGATACGCAGTATTTT	CASSQRPGTDTQYF
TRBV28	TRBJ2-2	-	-	TGTGCCAGCACCCCCTCAAGTAGAACCGGGGAGCTGTTTTTT	CASTPSSRTGELFF
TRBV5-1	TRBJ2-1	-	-	TGCGCCAGCAGCTTGGCCTGGTTAACCTACAATGAGCAGTTCTTC	CASSLAWLTYNEQFF
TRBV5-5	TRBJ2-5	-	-	TGTGCCAGCAGCTTGGGTTTAGGGTGGGAGACCCAGTACTTC	CASSLGLGWETQYF
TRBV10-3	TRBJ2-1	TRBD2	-	TGTGCCATCTGTGACTTAGCGGGAGTTGGTGAGCAGTTCTTC	CAICDLAGVGEQFF
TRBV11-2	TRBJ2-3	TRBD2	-	TGTGCCAGCAGCTTAGTTTCTAGCGGGATCACAGATACGCAGTATTTT	CASSLVSSGITDTQYF
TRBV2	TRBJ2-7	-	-	TGTGCCAGCAGTGCCCTCATGGGAGACGAGCAGTACTTC	CASSALMGDEQYF
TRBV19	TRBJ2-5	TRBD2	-	TGTGCCAGTAGACTAGCGGGAGGAGGAGAGACCCAGTACTTC	CASRLAGGGETQYF
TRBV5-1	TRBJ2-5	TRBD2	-	TGCGCCAGCAGCGCGGGGGACGATCGGCAAGAGACCCAGTACTTC	CASSAGDDRQETQYF
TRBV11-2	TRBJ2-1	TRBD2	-	TGTGCCAGCAGCTTTGGGGTCGGACTAGCGCTTGAGCAGTTCTTC	CASSFGVGLALEQFF
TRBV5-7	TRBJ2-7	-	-	TGTGCCAGCAGATATAGGGGTTACGAGCAGTACTTC	CASRYRGYEQYF
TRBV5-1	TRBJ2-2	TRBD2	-	TGCGCCAGCAGCCAACTTAGCGGGAGCGGCGGGGAGCTGTTTTTT	CASSQLSGSGGELFF
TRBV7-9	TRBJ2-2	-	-	TGTGCCAGCAGCTTATGGGCGACGAAAGCCAGTCACCTAACCGGGGAGCTGTTTTTT	CASSLWATKASHLTGELFF
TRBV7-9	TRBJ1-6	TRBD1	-	TGTGCCAGCAGCTACTACCTGGGACAGGGGAATTCACCCCTCCACTTT	CASSYYLGQGNSPLHF
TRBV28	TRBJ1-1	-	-	TGTGCCAGCAGTACCATTCGGGGCACTGAAGCTTTCTTT	CASSTIRGTEAFF